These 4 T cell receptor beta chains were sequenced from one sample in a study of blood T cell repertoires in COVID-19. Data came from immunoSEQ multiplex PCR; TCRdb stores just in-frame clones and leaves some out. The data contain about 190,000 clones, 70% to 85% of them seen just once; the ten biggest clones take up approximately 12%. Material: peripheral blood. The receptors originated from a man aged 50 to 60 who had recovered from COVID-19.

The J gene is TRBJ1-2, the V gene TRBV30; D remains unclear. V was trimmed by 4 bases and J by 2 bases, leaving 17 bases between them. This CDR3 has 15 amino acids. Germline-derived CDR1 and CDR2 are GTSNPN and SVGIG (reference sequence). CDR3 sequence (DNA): TGTGCCTGGACAGAAGGCGGCAGAAGAAACTATGGCTACACCTTC. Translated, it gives CAWTEGGRRNYGYTF.

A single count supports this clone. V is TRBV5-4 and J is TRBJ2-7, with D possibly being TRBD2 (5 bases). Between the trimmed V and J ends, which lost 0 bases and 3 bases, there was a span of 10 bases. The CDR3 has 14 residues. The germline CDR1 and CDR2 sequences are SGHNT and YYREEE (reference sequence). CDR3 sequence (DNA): TGTGCCAGCAGCTTGGCGGGAAAAAACTACGAGCAGTACTTC. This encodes CASSLAGKNYEQYF.

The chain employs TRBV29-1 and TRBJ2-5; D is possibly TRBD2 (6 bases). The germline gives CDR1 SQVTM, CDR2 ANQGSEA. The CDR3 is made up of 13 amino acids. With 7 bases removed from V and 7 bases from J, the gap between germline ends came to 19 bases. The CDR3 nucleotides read TGCAGCGCTACGGAGGGGCGTGTCGCGACCCAGTACTTC. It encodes CSATEGRVATQYF.

The CDR3, as DNA: TGTGCCAGCTCACCGCAAACAGGGGTTCGGGCAGATACGCAGTATTTT. It is translated as CASSPQTGVRADTQYF. V is TRBV18 and J is TRBJ2-3; 7 nucleotides agree with TRBD1. Looked up from germline, CDR1 is KGHSH and CDR2 is LQKENI. The trim removed 3 bases at V and 4 bases at J, leaving 10 bases unmatched. There are 16 residues in the CDR3.